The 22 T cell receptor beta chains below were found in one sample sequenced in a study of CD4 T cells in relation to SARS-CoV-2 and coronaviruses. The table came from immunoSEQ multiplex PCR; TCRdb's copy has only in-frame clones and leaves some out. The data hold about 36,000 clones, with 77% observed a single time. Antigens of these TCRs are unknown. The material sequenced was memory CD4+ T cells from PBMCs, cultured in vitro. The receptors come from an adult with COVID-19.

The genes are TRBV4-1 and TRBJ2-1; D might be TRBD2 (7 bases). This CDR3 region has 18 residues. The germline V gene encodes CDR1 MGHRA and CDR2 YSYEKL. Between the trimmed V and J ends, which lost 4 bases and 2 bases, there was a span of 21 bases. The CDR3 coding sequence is TGCGCCAGCAGCCGCAGAGCGGAGGGGGGGCGAACCTACAATGAGCAGTTCTTC. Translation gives CASSRRAEGGRTYNEQFF.

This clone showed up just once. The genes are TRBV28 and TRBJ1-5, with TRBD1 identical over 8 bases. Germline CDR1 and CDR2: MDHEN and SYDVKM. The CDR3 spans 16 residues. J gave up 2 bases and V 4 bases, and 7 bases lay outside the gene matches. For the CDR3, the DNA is TGTGCCAGCAGTTCCAGGGGGCAGGTAGGCAATCAGCCCCAGCATTTT. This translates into CASSSRGQVGNQPQHF.

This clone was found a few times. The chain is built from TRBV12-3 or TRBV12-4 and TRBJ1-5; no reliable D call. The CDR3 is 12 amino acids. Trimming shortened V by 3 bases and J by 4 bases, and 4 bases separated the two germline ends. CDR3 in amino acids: CASSFSNQPQHF. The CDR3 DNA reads TGTGCCAGCAGTTTTTCAAATCAGCCCCAGCATTTT.

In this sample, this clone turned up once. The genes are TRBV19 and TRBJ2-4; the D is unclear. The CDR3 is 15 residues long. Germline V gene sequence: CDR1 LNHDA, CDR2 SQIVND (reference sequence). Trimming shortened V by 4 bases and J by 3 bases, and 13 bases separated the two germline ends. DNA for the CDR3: TGTGCCAGTAGTACGACGACCTCCTACAAAAACATTCAGTACTTC. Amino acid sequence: CASSTTTSYKNIQYF.

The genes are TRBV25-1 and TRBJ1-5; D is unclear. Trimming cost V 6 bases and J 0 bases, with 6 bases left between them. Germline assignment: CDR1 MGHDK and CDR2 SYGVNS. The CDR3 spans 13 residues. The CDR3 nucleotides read TGTGCCAGCAGCGCGAATAGCAATCAGCCCCAGCATTTT. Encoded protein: CASSANSNQPQHF.

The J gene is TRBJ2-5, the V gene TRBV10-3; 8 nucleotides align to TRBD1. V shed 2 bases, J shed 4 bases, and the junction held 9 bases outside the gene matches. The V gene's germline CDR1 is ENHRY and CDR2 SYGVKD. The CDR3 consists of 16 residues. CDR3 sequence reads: CAISERDRGRGETQYF. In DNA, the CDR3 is TGTGCCATCAGTGAGCGTGACAGGGGCAGGGGAGAGACCCAGTACTTC.

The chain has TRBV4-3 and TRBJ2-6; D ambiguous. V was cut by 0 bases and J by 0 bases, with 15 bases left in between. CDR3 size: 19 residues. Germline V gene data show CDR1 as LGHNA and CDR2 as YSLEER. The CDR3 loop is CASSQDPTYQTSGANVLTF. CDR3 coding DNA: TGCGCCAGCAGCCAAGACCCGACCTACCAAACCTCTGGGGCCAACGTCCTGACTTTC.

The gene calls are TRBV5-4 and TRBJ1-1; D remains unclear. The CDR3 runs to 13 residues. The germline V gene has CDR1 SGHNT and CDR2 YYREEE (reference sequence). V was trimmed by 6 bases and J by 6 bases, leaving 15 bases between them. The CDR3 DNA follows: TGTGCCAGCACCCCGTCCCTAGGCGCTGAAGCTTTCTTT. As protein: CASTPSLGAEAFF.

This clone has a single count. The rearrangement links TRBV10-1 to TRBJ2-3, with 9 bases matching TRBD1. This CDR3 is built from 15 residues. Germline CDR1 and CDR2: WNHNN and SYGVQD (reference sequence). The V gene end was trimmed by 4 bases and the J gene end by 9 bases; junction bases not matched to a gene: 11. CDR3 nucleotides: TGCGCCAGCAGTGCGGGACAGGGTCCACGGGGCACGCAGTATTTT. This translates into CASSAGQGPRGTQYF.

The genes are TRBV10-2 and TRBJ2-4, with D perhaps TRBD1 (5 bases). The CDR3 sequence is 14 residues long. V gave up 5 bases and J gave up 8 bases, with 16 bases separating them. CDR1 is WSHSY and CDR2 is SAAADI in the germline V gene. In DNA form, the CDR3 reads TGCGCCAGCAGTCAACCACTACAGGAAGACATTCAGTACTTC. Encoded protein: CASSQPLQEDIQYF.

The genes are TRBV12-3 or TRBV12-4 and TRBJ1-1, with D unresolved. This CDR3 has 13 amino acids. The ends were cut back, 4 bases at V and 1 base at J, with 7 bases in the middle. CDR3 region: CASSYTANTEAFF. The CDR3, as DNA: TGTGCCAGCAGTTACACAGCGAACACTGAAGCTTTCTTT.

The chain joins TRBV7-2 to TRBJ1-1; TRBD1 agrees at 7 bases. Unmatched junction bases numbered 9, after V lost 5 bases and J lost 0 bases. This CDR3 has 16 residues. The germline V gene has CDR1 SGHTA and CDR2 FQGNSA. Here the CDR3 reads CASSRDSGGVNTEAFF. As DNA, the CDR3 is TGTGCCAGCAGCCGGGACAGCGGTGGAGTGAACACTGAAGCTTTCTTT.

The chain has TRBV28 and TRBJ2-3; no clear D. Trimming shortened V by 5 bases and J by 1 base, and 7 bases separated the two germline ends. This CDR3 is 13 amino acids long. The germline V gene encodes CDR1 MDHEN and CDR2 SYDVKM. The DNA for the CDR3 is TGTGCCAGCAGTCCTCAAGGCACAGATACGCAGTATTTT. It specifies CASSPQGTDTQYF. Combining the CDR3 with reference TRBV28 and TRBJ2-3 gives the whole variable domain DVKVTQSSRYLVKRTGEKVFLECVQDMDHENMFWYRQDPGLGLRLIYFSYDVKMKEKGDIPEGYSVSREKKERFSLILESASTNQTSMYLCASSPQGTDTQYFGPGTRLTVL.

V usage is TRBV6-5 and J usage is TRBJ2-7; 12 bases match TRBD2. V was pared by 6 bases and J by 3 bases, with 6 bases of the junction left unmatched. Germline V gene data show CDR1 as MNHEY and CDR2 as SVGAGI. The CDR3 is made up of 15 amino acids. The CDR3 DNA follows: TGTGCCAGCAGACCGACTAGCGGGGGAATCTACGAGCAGTACTTC. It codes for CASRPTSGGIYEQYF.

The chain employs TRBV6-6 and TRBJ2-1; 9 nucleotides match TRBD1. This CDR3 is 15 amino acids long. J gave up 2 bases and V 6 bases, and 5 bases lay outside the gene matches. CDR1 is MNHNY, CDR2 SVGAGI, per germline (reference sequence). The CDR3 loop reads CASSDRGGPYNEQFF. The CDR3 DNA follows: TGTGCCAGCAGCGACAGGGGGGGCCCCTACAATGAGCAGTTCTTC.

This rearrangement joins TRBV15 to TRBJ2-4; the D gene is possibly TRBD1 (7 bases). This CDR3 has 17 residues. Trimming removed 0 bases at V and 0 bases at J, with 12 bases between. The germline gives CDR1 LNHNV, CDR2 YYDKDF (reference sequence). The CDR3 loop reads CATSRDRQGLAKNIQYF. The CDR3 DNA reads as TGTGCCACCAGCAGAGACAGACAGGGACTAGCCAAAAACATTCAGTACTTC. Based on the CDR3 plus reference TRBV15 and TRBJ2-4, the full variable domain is DAMVIQNPRYQVTQFGKPVTLSCSQTLNHNVMYWYQQKSSQAPKLLFHYYDKDFNNEADTPDNFQSRRPNTSFCFLDIRSPGLGDTAMYLCATSRDRQGLAKNIQYFGAGTRLSVL.

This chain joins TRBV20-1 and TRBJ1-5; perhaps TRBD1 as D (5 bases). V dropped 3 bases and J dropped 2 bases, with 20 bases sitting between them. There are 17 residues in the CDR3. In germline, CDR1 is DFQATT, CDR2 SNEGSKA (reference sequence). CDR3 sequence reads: CSASGGTGGLGNQPQHF. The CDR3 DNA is TGCAGTGCTAGTGGAGGGACGGGTGGGCTAGGCAATCAGCCCCAGCATTTT.

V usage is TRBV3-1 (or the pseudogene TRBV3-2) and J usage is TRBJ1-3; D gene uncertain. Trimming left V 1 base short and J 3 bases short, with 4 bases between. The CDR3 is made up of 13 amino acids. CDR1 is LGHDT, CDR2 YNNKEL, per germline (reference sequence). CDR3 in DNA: TGTGCCAGCAGCCAAGTGATTGGAAACACCATATATTTT. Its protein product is CASSQVIGNTIYF.

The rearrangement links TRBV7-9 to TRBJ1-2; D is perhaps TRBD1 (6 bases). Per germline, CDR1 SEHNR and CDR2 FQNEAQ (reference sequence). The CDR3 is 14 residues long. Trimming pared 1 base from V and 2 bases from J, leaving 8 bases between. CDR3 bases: TGTGCCAGCAGCTTAGAGGGGGGGAACTATGGCTACACCTTC. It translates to CASSLEGGNYGYTF.

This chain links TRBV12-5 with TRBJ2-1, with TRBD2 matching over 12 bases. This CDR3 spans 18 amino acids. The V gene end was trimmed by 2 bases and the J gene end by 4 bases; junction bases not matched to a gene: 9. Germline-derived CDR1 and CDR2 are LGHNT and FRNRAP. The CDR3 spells CASGLTYPGLAGYNEQFF. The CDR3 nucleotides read TGTGCTAGTGGTTTGACTTACCCCGGACTAGCGGGGTACAATGAGCAGTTCTTC. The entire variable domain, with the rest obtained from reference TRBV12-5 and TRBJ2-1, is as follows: DARVTQTPRHKVTEMGQEVTMRCQPILGHNTVFWYRQTMMQGLELLAYFRNRAPLDDSGMPKDRFSAEMPDATLATLKIQPSEPRDSAVYFCASGLTYPGLAGYNEQFFGPGTRLTVL.

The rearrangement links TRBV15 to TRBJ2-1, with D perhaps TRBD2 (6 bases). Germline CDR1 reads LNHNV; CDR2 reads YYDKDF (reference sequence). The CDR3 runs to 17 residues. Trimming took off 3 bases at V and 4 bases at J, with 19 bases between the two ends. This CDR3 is CATSRGRGLTFYNEQFF. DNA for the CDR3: TGTGCCACCAGCAGGGGAAGAGGACTAACCTTTTACAATGAGCAGTTCTTC.

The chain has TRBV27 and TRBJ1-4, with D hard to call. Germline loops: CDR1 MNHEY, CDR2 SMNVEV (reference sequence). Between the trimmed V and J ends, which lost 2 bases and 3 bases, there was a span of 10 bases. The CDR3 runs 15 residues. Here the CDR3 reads CASSLLGSPNEKLFF. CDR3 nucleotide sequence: TGTGCCAGCAGTTTACTTGGAAGCCCTAATGAAAAACTGTTTTTT.